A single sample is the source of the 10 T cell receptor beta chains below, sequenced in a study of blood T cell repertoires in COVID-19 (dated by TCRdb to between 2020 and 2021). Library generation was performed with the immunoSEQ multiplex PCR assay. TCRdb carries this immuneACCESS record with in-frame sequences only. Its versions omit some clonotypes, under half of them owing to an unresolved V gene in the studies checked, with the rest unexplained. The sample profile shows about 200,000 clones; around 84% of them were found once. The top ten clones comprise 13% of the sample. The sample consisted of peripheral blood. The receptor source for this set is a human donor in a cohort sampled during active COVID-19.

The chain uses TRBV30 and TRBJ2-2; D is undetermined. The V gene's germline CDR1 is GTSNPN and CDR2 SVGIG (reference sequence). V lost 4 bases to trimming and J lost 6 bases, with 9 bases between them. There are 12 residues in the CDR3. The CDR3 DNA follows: TGTGCCTGGAATCCCAGTCCCGGGGAGCTGTTTTTT. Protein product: CAWNPSPGELFF.

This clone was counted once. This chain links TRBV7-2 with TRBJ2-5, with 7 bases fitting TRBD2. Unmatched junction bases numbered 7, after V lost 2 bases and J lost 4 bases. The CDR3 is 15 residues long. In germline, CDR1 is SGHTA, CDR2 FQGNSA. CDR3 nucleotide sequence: TGTGCCAGCAGCTTAATTCTAGCGGCCCTAGAGACCCAGTACTTC. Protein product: CASSLILAALETQYF.

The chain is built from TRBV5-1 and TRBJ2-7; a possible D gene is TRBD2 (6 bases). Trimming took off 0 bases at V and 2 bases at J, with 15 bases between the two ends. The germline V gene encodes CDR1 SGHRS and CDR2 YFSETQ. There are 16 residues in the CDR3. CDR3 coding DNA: TGCGCCAGCAGCTTGGACCCTGGGGGGAGAGCCTACGAGCAGTACTTC. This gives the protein CASSLDPGGRAYEQYF.

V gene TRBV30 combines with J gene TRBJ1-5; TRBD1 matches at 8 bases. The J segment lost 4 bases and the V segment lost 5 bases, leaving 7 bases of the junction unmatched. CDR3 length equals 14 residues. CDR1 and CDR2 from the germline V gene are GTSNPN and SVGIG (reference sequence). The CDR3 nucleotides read TGTGCCTGGTCAATCACAGGGGGGAATCAGCCCCAGCATTTT. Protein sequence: CAWSITGGNQPQHF.

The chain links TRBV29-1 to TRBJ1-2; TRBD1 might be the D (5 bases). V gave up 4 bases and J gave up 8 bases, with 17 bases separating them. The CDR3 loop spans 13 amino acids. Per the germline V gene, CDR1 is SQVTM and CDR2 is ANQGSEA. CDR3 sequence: CSVANGGGFGYTF. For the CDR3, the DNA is TGCAGCGTTGCAAATGGGGGGGGATTCGGCTACACCTTC.

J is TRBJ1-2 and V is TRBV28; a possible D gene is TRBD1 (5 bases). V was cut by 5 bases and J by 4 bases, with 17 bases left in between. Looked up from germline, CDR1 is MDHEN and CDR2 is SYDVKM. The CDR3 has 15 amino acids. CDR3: CASSNPGQGGYGYTF. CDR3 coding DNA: TGTGCCAGCAGTAACCCCGGGCAGGGCGGCTATGGCTACACCTTC.

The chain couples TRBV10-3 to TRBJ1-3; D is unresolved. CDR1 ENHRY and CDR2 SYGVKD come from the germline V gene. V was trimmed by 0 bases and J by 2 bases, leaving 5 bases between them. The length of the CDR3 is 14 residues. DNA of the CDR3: TGTGCCATCAGTGAGTCTCTACCTGGAAACACCATATATTTT. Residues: CAISESLPGNTIYF.

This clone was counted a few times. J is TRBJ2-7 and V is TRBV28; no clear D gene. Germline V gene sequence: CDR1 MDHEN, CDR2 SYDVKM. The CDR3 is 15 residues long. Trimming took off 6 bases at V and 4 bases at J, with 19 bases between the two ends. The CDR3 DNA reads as TGTGCCAGCAGCCAGGATTTTACTCTGGCGTACGAGCAGTACTTC. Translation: CASSQDFTLAYEQYF.

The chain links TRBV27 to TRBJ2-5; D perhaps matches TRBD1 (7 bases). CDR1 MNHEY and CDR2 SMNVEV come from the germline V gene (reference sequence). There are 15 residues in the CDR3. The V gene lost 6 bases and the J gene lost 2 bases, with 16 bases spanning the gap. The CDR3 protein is CASSPRGRRQETQYF. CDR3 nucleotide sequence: TGTGCCAGCAGCCCCAGGGGGAGGAGGCAAGAGACCCAGTACTTC.

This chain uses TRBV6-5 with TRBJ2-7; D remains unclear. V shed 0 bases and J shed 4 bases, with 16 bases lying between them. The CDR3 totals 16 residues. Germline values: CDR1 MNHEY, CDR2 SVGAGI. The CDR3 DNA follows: TGTGCCAGCAGTTACTCTTCGGGTGAGGCCTTATACGAGCAGTACTTC. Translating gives CASSYSSGEALYEQYF.